This T cell receptor (beta chain) came from a study of Graves' ophthalmopathy and Graves' hyperthyroidism. The study's findings and limits: Progression of ophthalmopathy was predicted by the model with roughly 68% sensitivity and roughly 78% specificity. The blood repertoire also included most expanded thyroid clonotypes above 0.001 frequency.

The TCR beta CDR3 regions underwent amplification from RNA transcripts. Scientists carried out first-round RT-PCR using HTBI primers and then a second-round multiplex PCR. TCRdb reanalysed the multiplex PCR reads using MiXCR and keeps one entry per CDR3 protein. This table has around 600,000 distinct CDR3 sequences, over 40% appearing once. In germline, CDR1 is SQVTM, CDR2 ANQGSEA. The CDR3 totals 13 residues. This clonotype was found once. What it recognizes is unknown. Exclusion applied to patients with other autoimmune diseases, uncontrolled infections, pregnancy or lactation. The receptor was derived from an adult man with Graves' ophthalmopathy. The specimen sequenced was peripheral blood. The chain combines TRBV29-1 with TRBJ2-5; 7 nucleotides align to TRBD1. Judging by the DNA end, TRBJ2-7 fits better; the J call may be wrong. In DNA, the CDR3 is TGCAGCGTTGGCGGCAGGGGGAACCACGAGCAGTACTTC. Its translation: CSVGGRGNHEQYF.